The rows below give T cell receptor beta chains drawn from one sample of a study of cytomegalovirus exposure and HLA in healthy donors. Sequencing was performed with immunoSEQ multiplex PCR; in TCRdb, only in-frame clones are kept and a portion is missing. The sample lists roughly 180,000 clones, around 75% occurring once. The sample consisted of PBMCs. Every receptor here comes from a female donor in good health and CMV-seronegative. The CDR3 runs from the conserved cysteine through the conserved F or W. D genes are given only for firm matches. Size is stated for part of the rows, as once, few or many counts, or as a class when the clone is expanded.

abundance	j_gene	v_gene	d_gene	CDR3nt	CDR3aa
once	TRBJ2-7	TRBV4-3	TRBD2	TGCGCCAGCAGCCAGGACATACTAGCGGGGGGCCTAGCCGAGCAGTACTTC	CASSQDILAGGLAEQYF
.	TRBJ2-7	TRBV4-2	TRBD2	TGTGCCAGCAGCCAAGAACGGCTAGCGGGATACGAGCAGTACTTC	CASSQERLAGYEQYF
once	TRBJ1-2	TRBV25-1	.	TGTGCCAGCAGTCCACAGGCGGGGATCTATGGCTACACCTTC	CASSPQAGIYGYTF
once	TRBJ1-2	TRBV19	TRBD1	TGTGCCAGTAGTAGACCCGACAGGGGATATGGCTACACCTTC	CASSRPDRGYGYTF
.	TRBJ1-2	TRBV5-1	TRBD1	TGCGCCAGCAAACCCCGACCGGGACAGGGTTCCTATGGCTACACCTTC	CASKPRPGQGSYGYTF
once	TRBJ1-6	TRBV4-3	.	TGCGCCAGCAGCCAAGAATACAGGACCCCTGGTAATTCACCCCTCCACTTT	CASSQEYRTPGNSPLHF
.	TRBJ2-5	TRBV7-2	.	TGTGCCAGCAGCTTAAGTCCCGGACGGGAGCAGTACTTC	CASSLSPGREQYF
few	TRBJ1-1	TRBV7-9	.	TGTGCCAGCAGCTTATCTCATGGGACTTGGAACACTGAAGCTTTCTTT	CASSLSHGTWNTEAFF
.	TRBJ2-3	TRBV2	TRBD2	TGTGCCAGCGGTGCGGGGGGCACAGATACGCAGTATTTT	CASGAGGTDTQYF
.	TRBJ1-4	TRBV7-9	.	TGTGCCAGCAGCTTAGCAGGGGCGACTAATGAAAAACTGTTTTTT	CASSLAGATNEKLFF
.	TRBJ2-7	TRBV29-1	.	TGCAGCGGGGGGACATCCCGCTCCTACGAGCAGTACTTC	CSGGTSRSYEQYF
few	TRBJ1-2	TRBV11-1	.	TGTGCCAGCAGCCCCTCTGTGGCTATGGGCTACGGCTACACCTTC	CASSPSVAMGYGYTF
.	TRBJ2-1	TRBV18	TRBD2	TGTGCCAGCTCACCGGGACTAGGATTCGAGGAGCAGTTCTTC	CASSPGLGFEEQFF
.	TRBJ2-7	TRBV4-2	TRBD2	TGTGCCAGCAGCCAAGAGGGGCCCCGATACCGGGCTAGCGGGACCTACGAGCAGTACTTC	CASSQEGPRYRASGTYEQYF
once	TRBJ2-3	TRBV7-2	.	TGTGCCAGCAGGGTCCCGCAGTCCCGGGGAGCGCAGTATTTT	CASRVPQSRGAQYF
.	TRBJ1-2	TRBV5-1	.	TGCGCCAGCAGTCCTTTTGGGGTGGGAGATGGCTACACCTTC	CASSPFGVGDGYTF
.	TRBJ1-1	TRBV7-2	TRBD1	TGTGCCAGCAGCCCAGGGACAGCCACTGAAGCTTTCTTT	CASSPGTATEAFF
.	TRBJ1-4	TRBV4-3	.	TGCGCCAGCACCCCGTCGGACCAGGGTGAAAAACTGTTTTTT	CASTPSDQGEKLFF
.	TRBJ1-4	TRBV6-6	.	TGTGCCAGCATCGACGGGGGAAGGAAAGGTGAAAAACTGTTTTTT	CASIDGGRKGEKLFF
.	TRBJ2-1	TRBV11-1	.	TGTGCCAGCAGCTCGGGACTCGTCTACAATGAGCAGTTCTTC	CASSSGLVYNEQFF
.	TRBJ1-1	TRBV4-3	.	TGCGCCAGCAGCCAAGATTCGCGAGTGAACACTGAAGCTTTCTTT	CASSQDSRVNTEAFF
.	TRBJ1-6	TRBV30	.	TGTGCCTGGAGTGGAGGCTACTATAATTCACCCCTCCACTTT	CAWSGGYYNSPLHF